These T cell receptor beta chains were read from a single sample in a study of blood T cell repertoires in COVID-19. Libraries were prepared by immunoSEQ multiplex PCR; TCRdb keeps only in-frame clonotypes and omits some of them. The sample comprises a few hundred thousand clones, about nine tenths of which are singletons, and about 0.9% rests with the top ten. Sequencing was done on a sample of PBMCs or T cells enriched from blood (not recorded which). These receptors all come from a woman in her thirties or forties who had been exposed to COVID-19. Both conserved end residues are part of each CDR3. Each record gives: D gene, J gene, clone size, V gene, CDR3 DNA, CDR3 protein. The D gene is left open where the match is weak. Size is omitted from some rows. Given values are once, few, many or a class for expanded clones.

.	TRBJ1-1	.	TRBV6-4	TGTGCCAGCAGTGATCAGTTGAACACTGAAGCTTTCTTT	CASSDQLNTEAFF
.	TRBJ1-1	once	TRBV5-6	TGTGCCAGCAGCTCCATGACAGAGGATGTGAACACTGAAGCTTTCTTT	CASSSMTEDVNTEAFF
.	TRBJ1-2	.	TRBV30	TGTGCCTGGAGTGAGGAGAATGGCTACACCTTC	CAWSEENGYTF
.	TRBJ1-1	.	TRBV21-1	TGTGCCAGCAGCAAAGCGGCAGGGGGTTACCACGTTACTGAAGCTTTCTTT	CASSKAAGGYHVTEAFF
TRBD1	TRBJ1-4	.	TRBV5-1	TGCGCCAGCAGCACTAGGGCAGGGGGCCGTGAAAAACTGTTTTTT	CASSTRAGGREKLFF
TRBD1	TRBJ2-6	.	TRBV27	TGTGCCAGCAGCTCCGGGACAGGGAATACGGGGGCCAACGTCCTGACTTTC	CASSSGTGNTGANVLTF
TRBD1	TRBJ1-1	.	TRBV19	TGTGCCAGTAGTTCTCGGGACAGGGTGAACACTGAAGCTTTCTTT	CASSSRDRVNTEAFF
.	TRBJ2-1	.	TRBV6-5	TGTGCCAGCAGTTACCTCGCGGGCAATGAGCAGTTCTTC	CASSYLAGNEQFF
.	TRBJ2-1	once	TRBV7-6	TGTGCCAGCAGTCCCTTAACGGGAGAGGGGGCTAGCTCCTACAATGAGCAGTTCTTC	CASSPLTGEGASSYNEQFF
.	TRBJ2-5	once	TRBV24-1	TGTGCCACCAGTGACGCACTAGCCGGGGAGACCCAGTACTTC	CATSDALAGETQYF
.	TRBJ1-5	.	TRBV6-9	TGTGCCAGTTACAGGGTCCCTTTGTCCGGTCAGCCCCAGCATTTT	CASYRVPLSGQPQHF
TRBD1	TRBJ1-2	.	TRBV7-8	TGTGCCAGCAGCTTTACGCACGCCGGGACAGGGGGACACGGCTACACCTTC	CASSFTHAGTGGHGYTF
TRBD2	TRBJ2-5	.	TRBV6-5	TGTGCCAGCAGTTTACTAGCGGCACAAGAGACCCAGTACTTC	CASSLLAAQETQYF
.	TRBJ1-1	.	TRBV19	TGTGCCAGTAGACGACCCGGGAAGAACACTGAAGCTTTCTTT	CASRRPGKNTEAFF
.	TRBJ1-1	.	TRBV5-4	TGTGCCAGCAGCTTGCAGGGCTGGAACACTGAAGCTTTCTTT	CASSLQGWNTEAFF
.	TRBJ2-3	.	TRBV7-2	TGTGCCAGCAGCGTGAAAGGGGAACCTCCTAGCACAGATACGCAGTATTTT	CASSVKGEPPSTDTQYF
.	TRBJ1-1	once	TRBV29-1	TGCAGCGTTGAAGGAAAGGGGTACACTGAAGCTTTCTTT	CSVEGKGYTEAFF
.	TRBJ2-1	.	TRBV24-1	TGTGCCACCAGGGGCGCGGGAAATGAGCAGTTCTTC	CATRGAGNEQFF
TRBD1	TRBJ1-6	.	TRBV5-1	TGCGCCAGCAGCGGACAGGGCCCTGCCCTCCACTTT	CASSGQGPALHF
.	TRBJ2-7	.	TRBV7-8	TGTGCCAGCAGCTTACGGCCGGGTCGGGAGCAGTACTTC	CASSLRPGREQYF
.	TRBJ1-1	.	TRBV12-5	TGTGCTAGTGGCCCGAGGGGGACTGAAGCTTTCTTT	CASGPRGTEAFF
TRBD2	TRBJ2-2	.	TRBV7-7	TGTGCTACACTCCGACTAGCGGGGAGACCTAACACCGGGGAGCTGTTTTTT	CATLRLAGRPNTGELFF
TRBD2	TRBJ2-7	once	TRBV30	TGTGCCTGGAGCCCAACTAGCGGGAGAAGCTACGAGCAGTACTTC	CAWSPTSGRSYEQYF
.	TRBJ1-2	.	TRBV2	TGTGCCAGCCGGACAGCTTCCGGCTACACCTTC	CASRTASGYTF
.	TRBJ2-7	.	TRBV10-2	TGCGCCAGTGGGGCAGGGGAAGTCTACGAGCAGTACTTC	CASGAGEVYEQYF
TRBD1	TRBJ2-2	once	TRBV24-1	TGTGCCACCAGTGAGAGGGACAGGAGGACCGGGGAGCTGTTTTTT	CATSERDRRTGELFF
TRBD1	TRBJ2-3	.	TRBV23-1	TGCGCCAGCACCCACCGGGGACAGGGGACAGATACGCAGTATTTT	CASTHRGQGTDTQYF
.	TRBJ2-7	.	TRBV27	TGTGCCAGCAGTACGTACAGGGCCGGCTCCTACGAGCAGTACTTC	CASSTYRAGSYEQYF
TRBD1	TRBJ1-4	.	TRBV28	TGTGCCACCTCCAGGCAGGGGGCCCTTACAACTAATGAAAAACTGTTTTTT	CATSRQGALTTNEKLFF
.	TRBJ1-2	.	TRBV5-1	TGCGCCAGCATCCCGGAGACAGGCGTATACTATGGCTACACCTTC	CASIPETGVYYGYTF
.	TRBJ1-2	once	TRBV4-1	TGCGCCAGCAGCCAAAGTGAGCGACTGGCTAGCTACACCTTC	CASSQSERLASYTF
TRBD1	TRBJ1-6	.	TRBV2	TGTGCCAGCAGTGAAAAGGGGGCCAGCTCCTATAATTCACCCCTCCACTTT	CASSEKGASSYNSPLHF
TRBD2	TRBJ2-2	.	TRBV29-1	TGCAGCGCCGGTGGGAGGGAGGGCACCGGGGAGCTGTTTTTT	CSAGGREGTGELFF
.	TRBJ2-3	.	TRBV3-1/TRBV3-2	TGTGCCAGCAGCCAAGGAAAGACTCGCACAGATACGCAGTATTTT	CASSQGKTRTDTQYF
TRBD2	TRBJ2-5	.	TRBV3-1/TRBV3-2	TGTGCCAGCAGCCAAGATCTTCGGCTAGCGGGAGAGACCCAGTACTTC	CASSQDLRLAGETQYF
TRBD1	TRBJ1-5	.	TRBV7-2	TGTGCCAGCAGCCCGGGAGGGGGCCAGCCCCAGCATTTT	CASSPGGGQPQHF
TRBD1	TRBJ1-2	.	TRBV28	TGTGCCAGCAGTTTCCGAGGGGACAGGGTATTCGGCTACACCTTC	CASSFRGDRVFGYTF
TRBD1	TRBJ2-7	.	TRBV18	TGTGCCAGCTCACCACTCGGACAGGGGGCGCACGGCGAGCAGTACTTC	CASSPLGQGAHGEQYF
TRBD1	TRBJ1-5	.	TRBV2	TGTGCCAGCAATACTATAGGGGGCGGGCAGCCCCAGCATTTT	CASNTIGGGQPQHF
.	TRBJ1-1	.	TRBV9	TGTGCCAGCAGCGTAGTAGGTGGAGGGATAAACACTGAAGCTTTCTTT	CASSVVGGGINTEAFF
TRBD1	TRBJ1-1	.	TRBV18	TGTGCCAGCTCCCCCCGGTTGGGCCAGGGGGACTCTGAAGCTTTCTTT	CASSPRLGQGDSEAFF
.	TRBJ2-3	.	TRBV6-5	TGTGCCAGCAGAGACACAGGGTTAGGCACAGATACGCAGTATTTT	CASRDTGLGTDTQYF
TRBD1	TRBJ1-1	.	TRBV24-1	TGTGCCACCAGTGATCCCAGGGGGCACGGCACTGAAGCTTTCTTT	CATSDPRGHGTEAFF
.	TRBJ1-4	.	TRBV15	TGTGCCACCAGCAGAGATCCGAGGTCCGCTAATGAAAAACTGTTTTTT	CATSRDPRSANEKLFF
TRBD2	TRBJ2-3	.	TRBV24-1	TGTGCCACCAGTGATCAGCGGGACCCCACAGATACGCAGTATTTT	CATSDQRDPTDTQYF
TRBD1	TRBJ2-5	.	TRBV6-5	TGTGCCAGCAGTTACCCTAAACAGGGGGGAGGAGAGACCCAGTACTTC	CASSYPKQGGGETQYF
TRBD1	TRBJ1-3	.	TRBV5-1	TGCGCCAGCAGCGCGACAGGGGAAGGGAACACCATATATTTT	CASSATGEGNTIYF
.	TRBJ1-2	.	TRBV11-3	TGTGCCAGCAGCTTAGATAGACAGATAGGCTACACCTTC	CASSLDRQIGYTF
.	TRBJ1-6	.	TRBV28	TGTGCCAGCAGTTTCGGAGGGGCTCTCCACTTT	CASSFGGALHF
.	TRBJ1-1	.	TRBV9	TGTAAAGTGGGGCAGAACCAGAACACTGAAGCTTTCTTT	CKVGQNQNTEAFF
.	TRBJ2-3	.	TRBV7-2	TGTGCCAGCAGCTTAGGGCGGAGCACAGATACGCAGTATTTT	CASSLGRSTDTQYF
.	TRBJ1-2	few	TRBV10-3	TGTGCCATCAGTGAAGGAGGTTCGGACGGTGGCTACACCTTC	CAISEGGSDGGYTF
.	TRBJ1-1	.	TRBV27	TGTGCCAGCAGTCCCCCTACAGGGTTTAAGAGGGACACTGAAGCTTTCTTT	CASSPPTGFKRDTEAFF
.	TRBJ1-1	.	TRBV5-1	TGCGCCAGCAGCTTATTGGGGACAAAAAACACTGAAGCTTTCTTT	CASSLLGTKNTEAFF
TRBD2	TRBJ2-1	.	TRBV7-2	TGTGCCAGCAGCCAAGGGACTAGCGGGAGAAATGAGCAGTTCTTC	CASSQGTSGRNEQFF